The 29 T cell receptor beta chains in this list originate from one sample, sequenced in a study of blood T cell repertoires in COVID-19. The method was immunoSEQ multiplex PCR; TCRdb's version includes in-frame clones alone and lacks a portion of them. The sample consists of approximately 530,000 clones, around 90% of them appearing once. Material: peripheral blood. The receptors were sampled from a woman aged 45-65 years with COVID-19, enrolled during active disease.

V and J are TRBV18 and TRBJ1-1, with a possible D match to TRBD1 (6 bases). CDR1 KGHSH and CDR2 LQKENI come from the germline V gene. The CDR3 length is 14 residues. Deletions cut 3 bases from V and 0 bases from J, with 8 bases between. The CDR3, as DNA: TGTGCCAGCTCACCCCAGGGGCTGAACACTGAAGCTTTCTTT. Encoded protein: CASSPQGLNTEAFF.

Only one count was recorded for this clone. The rearrangement joins TRBV4-1 to TRBJ2-7, with 13 bases fitting TRBD2. Looked up from germline, CDR1 is MGHRA and CDR2 is YSYEKL. V lost 0 bases to trimming and J lost 2 bases; unmatched junction nucleotides: 10. The CDR3 has 19 amino acids. The CDR3: CASSQDWRGGLAGTYEQYF. DNA for the CDR3: TGCGCCAGCAGCCAAGATTGGAGGGGGGGACTAGCGGGGACCTACGAGCAGTACTTC.

This rearrangement joins TRBV5-4 to TRBJ1-1, with TRBD1 matching 8 bases. The CDR3 length is 16 residues. Germline trimming cut 6 bases from V and 2 bases from J; bases unmatched to any gene: 12. Germline V gives CDR1 SGHNT, CDR2 YYREEE (reference sequence). CDR3 protein: CASTPPGTGPNTEAFF. CDR3 nucleotide sequence: TGTGCCAGCACCCCACCCGGGACAGGACCAAACACTGAAGCTTTCTTT.

The chain couples TRBV6-8 to TRBJ2-1; 7 bases are a match to TRBD1. The CDR3 totals 15 residues. The germline CDR1 and CDR2 sequences are MNHGY and SAAAGT. V lost 6 bases to trimming and J lost 5 bases; unmatched junction nucleotides: 10. CDR3: CASRKDGQVNNEQFF. The CDR3, as DNA: TGTGCCAGCAGAAAGGATGGACAGGTAAACAATGAGCAGTTCTTC.

A single count supports this clone. This sequence joins TRBV24-1 and TRBJ2-7; the match to TRBD1 covers 7 bases. The CDR3 is 16 amino acids. V shed 4 bases and J 0 bases; nucleotides not matched to a gene: 8. Germline V gene data show CDR1 as KGHDR and CDR2 as SFDVKD. CDR3 region: CATSDDRVTSSYEQYF. CDR3 sequence (DNA): TGTGCCACCAGTGACGACAGGGTAACTAGCTCCTACGAGCAGTACTTC.

This rearrangement joins TRBV9 to TRBJ1-2, with 10 bases that match TRBD1. Germline loops: CDR1 SGDLS, CDR2 YYNGEE. The J segment lost 3 bases and the V segment lost 0 bases, leaving 8 bases of the junction unmatched. The CDR3 contains 17 residues. Here the CDR3 reads CASSVVGSGQGDYGYTF. CDR3 bases: TGTGCCAGCAGCGTAGTGGGCTCAGGACAGGGGGACTATGGCTACACCTTC.

As concerns this clone: With a much larger clone just one base away, this may be a read error. This rearrangement joins TRBV11-2 to TRBJ1-2, with D possibly TRBD1 on 6 matching bases. V shed 2 bases and J shed 3 bases, with 7 bases lying between them. From germline, CDR1 is SGHAT and CDR2 FQNNGV. The CDR3 is 13 residues long. The CDR3 protein is CASSLSGDYGYTF. Written as DNA, the CDR3 is TGTGCCAGCAGCTTATCAGGGGACTATGGCTACACCTTC. The variable domain in full, with the rest retrieved from reference TRBV11-2 and TRBJ1-2, is EAGVAQSPRYKIIEKRQSVAFWCNPISGHATLYWYQQILGQGPKLLIQFQNNGVVDDSQLPKDRFSAERLKGVDSTLKIQPAKLEDSAVYLCASSLSGDYGYTFGSGTRLTVV.

The chain couples TRBV6-5 to TRBJ2-7, with TRBD1 matching 8 bases. The germline V gene has CDR1 MNHEY and CDR2 SVGAGI. Trimming at V came to 2 bases and at J to 7 bases, leaving 7 bases not matched to a gene. The CDR3 is made up of 14 amino acids. The CDR3 here is CASSYGQGAGEQYF. CDR3 coding DNA: TGTGCCAGCAGTTACGGGCAGGGGGCGGGAGAGCAGTACTTC.

The chain joins TRBV6-4 to TRBJ1-1; D unresolved. The germline CDR1 and CDR2 sequences are MRHNA and SNTAGT. The CDR3 contains 12 residues. The ends were cut back, 2 bases at V and 2 bases at J, with 3 bases in the middle. The CDR3 sequence: CASSDLNTEAFF. As DNA, the CDR3 is TGTGCCAGCAGTGACCTTAACACTGAAGCTTTCTTT.

The J gene is TRBJ2-6, the V gene TRBV11-2, with TRBD1 matching over 11 bases. The CDR3 extends over 19 amino acids. V gave up 2 bases and J gave up 2 bases; unmatched junction bases: 8. Germline CDR1 reads SGHAT; CDR2 reads FQNNGV. DNA for the CDR3: TGTGCCAGCAGCTTACAACGGACAGGGGGCGCCCCTGGGGCCAACGTCCTGACTTTC. Protein sequence: CASSLQRTGGAPGANVLTF.

The rearrangement uses TRBV18 and TRBJ1-2; no clear D. The V and J ends lost 3 bases and 6 bases respectively, with 8 bases between them. The length of the CDR3 is 12 residues. Germline V gives CDR1 KGHSH, CDR2 LQKENI. The CDR3 DNA reads TGTGCCAGCTCACCGGAGGGTCATGGCTACACCTTC. Translated, it gives CASSPEGHGYTF.

This clone was recorded once. This chain links TRBV7-6 with TRBJ1-4; D uncertain. The V end was cut by 5 bases, the J end by 4 bases, with 8 bases between. The length of the CDR3 is 13 residues. Germline V CDR1 and CDR2: SGHVS, FNYEAQ. CDR3 sequence: CASSLDYNEKLFF. The CDR3 coding sequence is TGTGCCAGCAGCCTGGACTATAATGAAAAACTGTTTTTT.

The chain has TRBV29-1 and TRBJ2-5, with 9 positions matching TRBD1. The CDR3 is made up of 13 amino acids. V lost 4 bases, J lost 5 bases, and 5 bases stayed unmatched. Germline CDR1 is SQVTM and CDR2 is ANQGSEA. The CDR3 protein is CSVGDRASETQYF. Written as DNA, the CDR3 is TGCAGCGTTGGGGACAGGGCGAGTGAGACCCAGTACTTC.

In nucleotides, the CDR3 is TGCGCCAGCAAGCTCCAGAACACCGGGGAGCTGTTTTTT. Amino acid sequence: CASKLQNTGELFF. The chain combines TRBV5-1 with TRBJ2-2, with D unresolved. Germline-derived CDR1 and CDR2 are SGHRS and YFSETQ. Trimming took 6 bases from V and 1 from J, leaving 7 bases between them. The CDR3 is 13 amino acids. Full variable domain (remainder filled in from reference TRBV5-1 and TRBJ2-2): KAGVTQTPRYLIKTRGQQVTLSCSPISGHRSVSWYQQTPGQGLQFLFEYFSETQRNKGNFPGRFSGRQFSNSRSEMNVSTLELGDSALYLCASKLQNTGELFFGEGSRLTVL.

This clone has more than one count but fewer than ten. The V and J genes are TRBV19 and TRBJ1-2; 7 bases line up with TRBD1. Germline CDR1 reads LNHDA; CDR2 reads SQIVND (reference sequence). This CDR3 is built from 15 residues. The trim removed 5 bases at V and 6 bases at J, leaving 12 bases unmatched. CDR3 nucleotides: TGTGCCAGTAGTGCTCACAACAGGGGCGGCGATGGCTACACCTTC. It is translated as CASSAHNRGGDGYTF. Looking up the rest from reference TRBV19 and TRBJ1-2 gives the full variable domain: DGGITQSPKYLFRKEGQNVTLSCEQNLNHDAMYWYRQDPGQGLRLIYYSQIVNDFQKGDIAEGYSVSREKKESFPLTVTSAQKNPTAFYLCASSAHNRGGDGYTFGSGTRLTVV.

This chain joins TRBV19 and TRBJ1-1, with D perhaps TRBD1 (6 bases). Trimming cost V 7 bases and J 6 bases, with 18 bases left between them. This CDR3 has 14 amino acids. The germline CDR1 and CDR2 sequences are LNHDA and SQIVND (reference sequence). This CDR3 is CASTPGAGGPEAFF. The CDR3 nucleotides are TGTGCCAGTACCCCCGGGGCGGGGGGCCCTGAAGCTTTCTTT.

CDR3 loop: CASSYSMPTGGEQYF. CDR3 in DNA: TGTGCCAGCAGTTACTCGATGCCCACCGGCGGCGAGCAGTACTTC. The V and J genes are TRBV6-5 and TRBJ2-7; D not certain. V was trimmed by 0 bases and J by 6 bases, leaving 15 bases between them. CDR3 length equals 15 residues. CDR1 and CDR2 (germline): MNHEY, SVGAGI.

The CDR3 sequence: CAWRDSYNSPLHF. The CDR3 DNA follows: TGTGCCTGGAGAGACAGTTATAATTCACCCCTCCACTTT. This sequence joins TRBV30 and TRBJ1-6; possibly TRBD1 for D (5 bases). The CDR3 extends over 13 amino acids. Germline-derived CDR1 and CDR2 are GTSNPN and SVGIG (reference sequence). V lost 3 bases, J lost 4 bases, and 7 bases lay in between.

The chain carries TRBV30 and TRBJ1-1; no firm D call. The CDR3 is made up of 13 amino acids. Trimming cost V 1 base and J 2 bases, with 8 bases left between them. Germline lookup yields CDR1 GTSNPN and CDR2 SVGIG (reference sequence). CDR3 in DNA: TGTGCCTGGAGTGACCAGATAAACACTGAAGCTTTCTTT. Encoded protein: CAWSDQINTEAFF.

The chain carries TRBV9 and TRBJ1-3; perhaps TRBD1 as D (6 bases). Germline CDR1 SGDLS, CDR2 YYNGEE. Trimming removed 2 bases from V and 4 bases from J, with 13 bases in between. This CDR3 is 15 amino acids long. This CDR3 reads CASSVVPGGGNTIYF. In DNA form, the CDR3 reads TGTGCCAGCAGCGTCGTCCCGGGGGGCGGAAACACCATATATTTT.

The J gene is TRBJ1-1, the V gene TRBV27; D unresolved. The V end lost 4 bases, the J end lost 11 bases, and 20 bases lay between the germline ends. The CDR3 length is 14 residues. The germline V gene encodes CDR1 MNHEY and CDR2 SMNVEV (reference sequence). The CDR3 protein is CASSSPRTGVRAFF. In DNA form, the CDR3 reads TGTGCCAGCAGTTCCCCTCGAACGGGTGTTAGGGCTTTCTTT.

The chain has TRBV5-1 and TRBJ2-1; TRBD1 agrees at 9 bases. J lost 6 bases, V lost 4 bases, and 8 bases had no gene match. There are 15 residues in the CDR3. Per germline, CDR1 SGHRS and CDR2 YFSETQ. CDR3: CASSLSGQGINEQFF. The CDR3 DNA reads as TGCGCCAGCAGCCTGAGCGGACAGGGGATCAATGAGCAGTTCTTC.

The J gene is TRBJ2-7, the V gene TRBV27, with 10 bases aligning to TRBD1. The CDR3 is 16 residues long. Unmatched junction bases numbered 10, after V lost 4 bases and J lost 4 bases. Looked up from germline, CDR1 is MNHEY and CDR2 is SMNVEV (reference sequence). CDR3 sequence (DNA): TGTGCCAGCAGTTGTCCGGGACAGGGGCCTTTATACGAGCAGTACTTC. This translates into CASSCPGQGPLYEQYF.

The gene calls are TRBV29-1 and TRBJ1-1; the match to TRBD1 covers 7 bases. V dropped 4 bases and J dropped 0; count of bases not matched to a gene: 14. The CDR3 is made up of 17 amino acids. The germline V gene encodes CDR1 SQVTM and CDR2 ANQGSEA. The chain's CDR3 is CSVAQSPGQRMNTEAFF. CDR3 nucleotide sequence: TGCAGCGTTGCCCAATCTCCGGGACAGCGGATGAACACTGAAGCTTTCTTT.

As for this clone: A read error may produce the germline difference seen at one junction end. This chain joins TRBV30 and TRBJ1-2, with D possibly TRBD1 on 5 matching bases. CDR1 is GTSNPN and CDR2 is SVGIG in the germline V gene (reference sequence). CDR3 length equals 13 residues. In DNA, the CDR3 is TGTGCCTGTAGTGCCGGGGGGGGGAATGGCTACACCTTC. Residues: CACSAGGGNGYTF.

The chain carries TRBV5-1 and TRBJ1-2, with D perhaps TRBD1 (6 bases). The CDR3 has 13 residues. The V and J ends lost 3 bases and 8 bases respectively, with 14 bases between them. In germline, CDR1 is SGHRS, CDR2 YFSETQ. CDR3 nucleotide sequence: TGCGCCAGCAGCTCTTCAGGGGCGGGCGGCTACACCTTC. It specifies CASSSSGAGGYTF.

The rearrangement links TRBV2 to TRBJ2-1; D is possibly TRBD1 (5 bases). Germline V CDR1 and CDR2: SNHLY, FYNNEI. Trimming shortened V by 1 base and J by 0 bases, and 10 bases separated the two germline ends. This CDR3 is 16 amino acids long. The CDR3 nucleotides read TGTGCCAGCAGTGAAGGGTGGGGCTTCTCCTACAATGAGCAGTTCTTC. This gives the protein CASSEGWGFSYNEQFF.

The chain employs TRBV2 and TRBJ2-3; TRBD2 agrees at 10 bases. J lost 4 bases, V lost 6 bases, and 4 bases had no gene match. CDR1 is SNHLY, CDR2 FYNNEI, per germline. CDR3 length: 14 amino acids. CDR3 bases: TGTGCCAGCAGGATGAGCGGGGGGGCAGATACGCAGTATTTT. As protein: CASRMSGGADTQYF.

The chain is built from TRBV14 and TRBJ1-1; 7 bases align to TRBD1. The CDR3 sequence is 16 residues long. J lost 4 bases, V lost 4 bases, and 12 bases had no gene match. From germline, CDR1 is SGHDN and CDR2 FVKESK. In nucleotides, the CDR3 is TGTGCCAGCAGCCGTGACAGGGCTGTAGTGCGCACTGAAGCTTTCTTT. As protein: CASSRDRAVVRTEAFF.